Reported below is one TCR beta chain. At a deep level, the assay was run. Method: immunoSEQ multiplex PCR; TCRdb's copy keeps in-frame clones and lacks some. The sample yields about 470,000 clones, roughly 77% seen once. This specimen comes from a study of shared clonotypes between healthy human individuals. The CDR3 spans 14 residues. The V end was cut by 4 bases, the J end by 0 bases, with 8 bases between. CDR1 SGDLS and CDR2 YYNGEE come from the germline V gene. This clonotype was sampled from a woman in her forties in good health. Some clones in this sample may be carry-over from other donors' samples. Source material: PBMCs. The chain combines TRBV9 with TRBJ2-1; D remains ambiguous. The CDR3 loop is CASSPSGSYNEQFF. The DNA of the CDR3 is TGTGCCAGCAGCCCCTCTGGCTCCTACAATGAGCAGTTCTTC.